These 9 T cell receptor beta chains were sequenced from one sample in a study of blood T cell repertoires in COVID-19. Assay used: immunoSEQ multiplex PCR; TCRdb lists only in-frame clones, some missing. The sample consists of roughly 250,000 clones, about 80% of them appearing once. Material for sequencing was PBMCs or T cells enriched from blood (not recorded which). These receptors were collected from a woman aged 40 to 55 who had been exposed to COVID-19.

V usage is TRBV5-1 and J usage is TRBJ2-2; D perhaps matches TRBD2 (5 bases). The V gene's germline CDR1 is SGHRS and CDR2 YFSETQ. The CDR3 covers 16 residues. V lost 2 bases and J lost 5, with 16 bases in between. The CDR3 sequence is CASSFQTIRTTGELFF. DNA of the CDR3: TGCGCCAGCAGCTTTCAGACTATTAGGACTACCGGGGAGCTGTTTTTT.

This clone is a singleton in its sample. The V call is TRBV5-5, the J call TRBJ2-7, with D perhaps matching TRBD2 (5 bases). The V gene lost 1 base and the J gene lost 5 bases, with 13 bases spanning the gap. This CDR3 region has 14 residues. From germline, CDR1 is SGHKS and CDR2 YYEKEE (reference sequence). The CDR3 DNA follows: TGTGCCAGCAGCTTGACCGCCAGAGGGAACGAGCAGTACTTC. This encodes CASSLTARGNEQYF.

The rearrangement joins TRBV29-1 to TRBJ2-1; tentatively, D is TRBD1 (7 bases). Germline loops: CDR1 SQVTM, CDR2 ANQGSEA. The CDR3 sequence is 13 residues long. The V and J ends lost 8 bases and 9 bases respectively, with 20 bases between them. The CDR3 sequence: CSLRHRGGGEQFF. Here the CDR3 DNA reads TGCAGCCTCAGGCACAGGGGAGGCGGTGAGCAGTTCTTC.

CDR3 sequence: CATSGQGGGYTF. The CDR3 DNA reads as TGTGCCACCAGTGGACAGGGAGGAGGCTACACCTTC. The J gene is TRBJ1-2, the V gene TRBV15, with 8 bases fitting TRBD1. This CDR3 comprises 12 residues. The germline V gene encodes CDR1 LNHNV and CDR2 YYDKDF (reference sequence). The junction had 5 bases not matched to a gene; V was cut back by 6 bases and J by 8 bases.

The CDR3 region has the DNA TGTGCCAGCAGGGGAGTGGGGATTCAGCCCCAGCATTTT. Translating gives CASRGVGIQPQHF. The chain couples TRBV6-5 to TRBJ1-5; no clear D. The CDR3 has 13 residues. Germline-derived CDR1 and CDR2 are MNHEY and SVGAGI. Trimming removed 6 bases at V and 6 bases at J, with 12 bases between.

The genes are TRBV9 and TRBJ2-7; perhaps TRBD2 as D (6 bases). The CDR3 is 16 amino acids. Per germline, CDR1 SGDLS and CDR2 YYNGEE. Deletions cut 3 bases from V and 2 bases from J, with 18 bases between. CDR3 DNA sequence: TGTGCCAGCAGCGCAACTAGCCCGGGACCTCCCTACGAGCAGTACTTC. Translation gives CASSATSPGPPYEQYF.

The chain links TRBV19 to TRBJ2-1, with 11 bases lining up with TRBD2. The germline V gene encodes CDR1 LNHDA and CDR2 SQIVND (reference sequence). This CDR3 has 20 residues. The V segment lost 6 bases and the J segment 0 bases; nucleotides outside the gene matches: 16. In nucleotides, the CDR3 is TGTGCCAGTAGCCCACGACTAGCGGGGAGCCATATTAGCTCCTACAATGAGCAGTTCTTC. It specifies CASSPRLAGSHISSYNEQFF.

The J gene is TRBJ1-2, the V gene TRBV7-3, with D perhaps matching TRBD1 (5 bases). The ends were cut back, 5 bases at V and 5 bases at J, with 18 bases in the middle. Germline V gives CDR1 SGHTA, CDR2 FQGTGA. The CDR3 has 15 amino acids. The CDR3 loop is CASSPQAHSSYGYTF. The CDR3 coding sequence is TGTGCCAGCAGCCCACAGGCACACTCCTCATATGGCTACACCTTC.

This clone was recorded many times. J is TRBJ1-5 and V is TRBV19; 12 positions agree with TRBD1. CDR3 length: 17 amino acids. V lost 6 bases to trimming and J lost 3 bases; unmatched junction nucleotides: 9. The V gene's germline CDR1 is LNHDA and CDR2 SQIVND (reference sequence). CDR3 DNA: TGTGCCAGTAGGACCCTCGGGACAGGGGGCGTCAATCAGCCCCAGCATTTT. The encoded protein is CASRTLGTGGVNQPQHF.